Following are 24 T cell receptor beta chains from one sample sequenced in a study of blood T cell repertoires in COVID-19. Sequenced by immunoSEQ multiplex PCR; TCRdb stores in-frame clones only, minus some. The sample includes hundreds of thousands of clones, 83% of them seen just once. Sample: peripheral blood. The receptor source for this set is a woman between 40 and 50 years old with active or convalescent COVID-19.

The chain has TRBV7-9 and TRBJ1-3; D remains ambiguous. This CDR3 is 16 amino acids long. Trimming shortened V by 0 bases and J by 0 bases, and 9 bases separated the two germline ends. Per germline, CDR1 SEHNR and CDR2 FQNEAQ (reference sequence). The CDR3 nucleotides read TGTGCCAGCAGCTTAGCGTATACAGACTCTGGAAACACCATATATTTT. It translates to CASSLAYTDSGNTIYF. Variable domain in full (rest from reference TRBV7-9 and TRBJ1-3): DTGVSQNPRHKITKRGQNVTFRCDPISEHNRLYWYRQTLGQGPEFLTYFQNEAQLEKSRLLSDRFSAERPKGSFSTLEIQRTEQGDSAMYLCASSLAYTDSGNTIYFGEGSWLTVV.

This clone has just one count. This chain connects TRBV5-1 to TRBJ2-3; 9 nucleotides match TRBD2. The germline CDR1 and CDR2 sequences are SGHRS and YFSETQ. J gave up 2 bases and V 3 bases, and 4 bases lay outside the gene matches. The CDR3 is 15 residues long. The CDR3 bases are TGCGCCAGCAGCTCCCGCGGGGGGGCCACAGATACGCAGTATTTT. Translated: CASSSRGGATDTQYF.

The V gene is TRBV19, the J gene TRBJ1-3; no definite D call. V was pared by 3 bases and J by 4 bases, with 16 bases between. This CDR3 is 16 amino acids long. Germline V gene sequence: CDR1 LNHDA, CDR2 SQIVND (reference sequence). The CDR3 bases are TGTGCCAGTAGTATCCCTCCCGGGATCTCCGGAAACACCATATATTTT. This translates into CASSIPPGISGNTIYF.

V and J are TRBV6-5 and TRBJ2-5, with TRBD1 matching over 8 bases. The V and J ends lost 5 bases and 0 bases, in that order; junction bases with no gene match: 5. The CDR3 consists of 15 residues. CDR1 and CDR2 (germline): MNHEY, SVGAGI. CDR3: CASSLTGGNQETQYF. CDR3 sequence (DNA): TGTGCCAGCAGTCTTACAGGGGGTAACCAAGAGACCCAGTACTTC.

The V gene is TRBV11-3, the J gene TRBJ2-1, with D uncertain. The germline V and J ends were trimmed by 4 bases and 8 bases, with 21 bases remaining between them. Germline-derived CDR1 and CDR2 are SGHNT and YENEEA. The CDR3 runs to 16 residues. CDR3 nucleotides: TGTGCCAGCAGCTCGACCATAGCTCGGAGCTCGGATGAGCAGTTCTTC. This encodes CASSSTIARSSDEQFF.

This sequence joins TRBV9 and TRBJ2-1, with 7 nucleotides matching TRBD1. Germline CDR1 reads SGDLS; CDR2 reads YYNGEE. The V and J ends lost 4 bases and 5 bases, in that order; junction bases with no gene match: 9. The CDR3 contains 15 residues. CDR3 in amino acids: CASSPKTGWDNEQFF. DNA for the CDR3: TGTGCCAGCAGCCCAAAGACAGGGTGGGACAATGAGCAGTTCTTC.

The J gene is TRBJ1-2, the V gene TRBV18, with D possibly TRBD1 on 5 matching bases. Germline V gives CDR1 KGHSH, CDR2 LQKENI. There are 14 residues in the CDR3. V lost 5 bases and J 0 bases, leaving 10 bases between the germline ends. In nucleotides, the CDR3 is TGTGCCAGCTCAGCCTCGACAGCTAACTATGGCTACACCTTC. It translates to CASSASTANYGYTF.

The CDR3 nucleotides read TGTGCCACCAGTGATGTTGAGCCAGGGGAAACTGAAGCTTTCTTT. Protein product: CATSDVEPGETEAFF. The V gene is TRBV24-1, the J gene TRBJ1-1; TRBD1 is a possible D gene (6 bases). The CDR3 spans 15 residues. CDR1 and CDR2 from the germline V gene are KGHDR and SFDVKD. Trimming removed 3 bases at V and 5 bases at J, with 15 bases between.

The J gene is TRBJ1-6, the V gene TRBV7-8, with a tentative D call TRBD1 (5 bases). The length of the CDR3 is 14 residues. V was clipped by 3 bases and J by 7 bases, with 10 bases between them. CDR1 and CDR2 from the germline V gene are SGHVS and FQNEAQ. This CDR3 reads CASSFPGQNSPLHF. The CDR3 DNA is TGTGCCAGCAGCTTTCCAGGGCAAAATTCACCCCTCCACTTT.

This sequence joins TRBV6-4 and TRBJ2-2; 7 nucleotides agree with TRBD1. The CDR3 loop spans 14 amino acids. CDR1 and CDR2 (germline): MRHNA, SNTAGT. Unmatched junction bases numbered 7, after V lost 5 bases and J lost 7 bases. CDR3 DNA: TGTGCCAGCAGTCAACAGGGGACGGGCGGGGAGCTGTTTTTT. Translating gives CASSQQGTGGELFF.

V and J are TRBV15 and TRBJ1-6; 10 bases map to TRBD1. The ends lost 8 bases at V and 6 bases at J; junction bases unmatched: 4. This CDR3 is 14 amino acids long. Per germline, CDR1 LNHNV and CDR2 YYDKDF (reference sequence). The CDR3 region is CATAGQGSNSPLHF. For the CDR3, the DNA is TGTGCCACCGCGGGACAGGGGAGTAATTCACCCCTCCACTTT.

The CDR3 spells CAISEMGQKADTQYF. The CDR3 nucleotides are TGTGCCATCAGTGAAATGGGACAGAAGGCAGATACGCAGTATTTT. This rearrangement joins TRBV10-3 to TRBJ2-3, with 7 positions matching TRBD1. From germline, CDR1 is ENHRY and CDR2 SYGVKD. Trimming took 3 bases from V and 4 from J; bases not matched to a gene: 7. The CDR3 is 15 residues long.

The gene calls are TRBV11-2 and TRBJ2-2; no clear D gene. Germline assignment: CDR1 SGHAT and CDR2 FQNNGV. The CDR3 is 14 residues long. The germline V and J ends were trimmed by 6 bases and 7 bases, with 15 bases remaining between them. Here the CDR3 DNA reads TGTGCCAGCAGTACCCCACGGAGTGTCGGGGAGCTGTTTTTT. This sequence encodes CASSTPRSVGELFF.

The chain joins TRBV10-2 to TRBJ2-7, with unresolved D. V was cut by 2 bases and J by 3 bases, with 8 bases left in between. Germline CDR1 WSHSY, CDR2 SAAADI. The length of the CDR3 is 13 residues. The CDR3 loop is CASSETRYYEQYF. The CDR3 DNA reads TGCGCCAGCAGTGAGACCCGGTACTACGAGCAGTACTTC.

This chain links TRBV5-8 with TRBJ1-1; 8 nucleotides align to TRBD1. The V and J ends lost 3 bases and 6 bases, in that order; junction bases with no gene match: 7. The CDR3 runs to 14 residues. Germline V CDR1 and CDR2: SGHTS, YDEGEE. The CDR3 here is CASSSDRGRSEAFF. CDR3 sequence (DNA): TGTGCCAGCAGCTCTGACAGGGGTCGATCTGAAGCTTTCTTT.

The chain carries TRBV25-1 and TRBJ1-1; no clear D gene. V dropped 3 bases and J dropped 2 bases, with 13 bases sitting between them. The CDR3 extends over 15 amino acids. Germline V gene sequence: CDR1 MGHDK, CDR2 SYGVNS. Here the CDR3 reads CASSDPSTGNTEAFF. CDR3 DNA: TGTGCCAGCAGTGACCCATCAACGGGAAACACTGAAGCTTTCTTT.

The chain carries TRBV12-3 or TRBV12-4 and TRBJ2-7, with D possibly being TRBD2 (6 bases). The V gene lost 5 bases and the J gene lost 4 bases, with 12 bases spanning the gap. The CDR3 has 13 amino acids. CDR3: CASSLSGPYEQYF. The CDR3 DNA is TGTGCCAGCAGTCTGAGCGGGCCTTACGAGCAGTACTTC.

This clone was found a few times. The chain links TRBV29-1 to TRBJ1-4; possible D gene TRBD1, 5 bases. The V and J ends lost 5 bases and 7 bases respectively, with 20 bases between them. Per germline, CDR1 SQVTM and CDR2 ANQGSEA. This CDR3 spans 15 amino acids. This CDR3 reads CSVSGNSFFGEKLFF. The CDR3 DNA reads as TGCAGCGTTTCAGGGAACTCGTTTTTTGGTGAAAAACTGTTTTTT.

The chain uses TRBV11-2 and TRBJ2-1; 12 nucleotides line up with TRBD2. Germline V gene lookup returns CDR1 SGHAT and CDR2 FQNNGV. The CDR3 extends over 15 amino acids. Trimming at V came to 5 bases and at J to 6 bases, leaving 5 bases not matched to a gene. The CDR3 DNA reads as TGTGCCAGCAGCCTCGGACTAGCGGGGCCCAATGAGCAGTTCTTC. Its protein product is CASSLGLAGPNEQFF.

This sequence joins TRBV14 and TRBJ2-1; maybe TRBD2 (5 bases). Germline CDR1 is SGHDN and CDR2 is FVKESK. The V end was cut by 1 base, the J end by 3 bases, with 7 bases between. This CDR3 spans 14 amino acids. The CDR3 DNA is TGTGCCAGCAGCCAAGGAGGGTTCTACAATGAGCAGTTCTTC. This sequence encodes CASSQGGFYNEQFF.

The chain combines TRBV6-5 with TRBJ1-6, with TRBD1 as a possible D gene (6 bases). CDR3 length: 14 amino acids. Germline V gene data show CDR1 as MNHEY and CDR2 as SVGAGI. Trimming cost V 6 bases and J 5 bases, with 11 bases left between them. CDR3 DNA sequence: TGTGCCAGCAGAGCCGGGACAAATAATTCACCCCTCCACTTT. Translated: CASRAGTNNSPLHF.

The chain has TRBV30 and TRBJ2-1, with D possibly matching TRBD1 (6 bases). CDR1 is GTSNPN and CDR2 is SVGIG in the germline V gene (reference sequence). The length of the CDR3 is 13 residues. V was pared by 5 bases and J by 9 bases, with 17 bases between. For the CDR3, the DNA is TGTGCCTGGCTAGGGGGAGTGGCTACTGAGCAGTTCTTC. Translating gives CAWLGGVATEQFF.

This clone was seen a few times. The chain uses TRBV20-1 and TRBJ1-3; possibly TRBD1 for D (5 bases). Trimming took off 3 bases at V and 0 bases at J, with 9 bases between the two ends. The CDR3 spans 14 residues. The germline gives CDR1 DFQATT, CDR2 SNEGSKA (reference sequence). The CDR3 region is CSASTGLSGNTIYF. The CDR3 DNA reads TGCAGTGCTAGTACGGGACTCTCTGGAAACACCATATATTTT.

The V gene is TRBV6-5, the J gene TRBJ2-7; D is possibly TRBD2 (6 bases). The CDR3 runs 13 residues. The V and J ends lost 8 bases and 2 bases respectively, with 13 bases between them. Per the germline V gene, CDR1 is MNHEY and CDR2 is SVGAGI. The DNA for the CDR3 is TGTGCCAGCCAGAGCGGGTCAGCCTACGAGCAGTACTTC. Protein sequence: CASQSGSAYEQYF.